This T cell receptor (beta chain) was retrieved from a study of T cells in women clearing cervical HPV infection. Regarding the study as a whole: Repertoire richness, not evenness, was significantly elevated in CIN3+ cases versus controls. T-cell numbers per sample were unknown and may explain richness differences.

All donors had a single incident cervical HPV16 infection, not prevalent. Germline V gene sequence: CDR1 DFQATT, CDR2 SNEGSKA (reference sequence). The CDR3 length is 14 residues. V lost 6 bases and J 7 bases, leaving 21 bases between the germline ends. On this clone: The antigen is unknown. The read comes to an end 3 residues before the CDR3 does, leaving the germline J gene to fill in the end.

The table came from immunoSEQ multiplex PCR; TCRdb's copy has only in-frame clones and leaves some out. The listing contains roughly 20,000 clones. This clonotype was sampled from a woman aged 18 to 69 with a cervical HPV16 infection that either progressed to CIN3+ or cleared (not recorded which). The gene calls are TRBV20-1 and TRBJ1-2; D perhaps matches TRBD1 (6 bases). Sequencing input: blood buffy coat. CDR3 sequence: CSADNTGKRLGYTF. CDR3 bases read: TGCAGTGCCGACAACACAGGGAAAAGGCTTGGC.